This T cell receptor (beta chain) was documented in a study of blood T cells in healthy people across ages. For the second PCR, which ran for 7 to 11 cycles, a sample-barcoded 5' primer and a J-beta primer mix were used. Every cDNA molecule carried a tag from a template-switch adaptor bearing 12 random nucleotides. A single record per CDR3 protein comes from TCRdb applying MiXCR to the 5' RACE reads. The sample lists approximately 690,000 distinct CDR3 sequences; 40% to 50% were seen once. The CDR3 sequence is 11 residues long. Trimming shortened V by 5 bases and J by 12 bases, and 13 bases separated the two germline ends. Germline-derived CDR1 and CDR2 are MGHDK and SYGVNS. This clonotype has more than one count but fewer than ten. Every participating donor contributed roughly 10 milliliters of peripheral blood through a draw.

The chain joins TRBV25-1 to TRBJ1-2, with D unclear. Sequenced input: blood. This clonotype originated in a man older than 75 in good health. DNA of the CDR3: TGTGCCAGCAGTAACGGGAAAGGGCACACCTTC. Residues: CASSNGKGHTF.